One sample yielded the 22 T cell receptor beta chains listed below, sequenced in a study of blood T cell repertoires in COVID-19. TCRdb's table, derived via immunoSEQ multiplex PCR, lists solely in-frame clones and lacks some. The sample has 200,000 or so clones, around three quarters seen once. Material: peripheral blood. These receptors were collected from a man between 60 and 75 years old with active or convalescent COVID-19.

The chain is built from TRBV28 and TRBJ2-1, with 7 bases fitting TRBD1. This CDR3 contains 14 residues. The J segment lost 7 bases and the V segment lost 4 bases, leaving 7 bases of the junction unmatched. The germline V gene has CDR1 MDHEN and CDR2 SYDVKM. CDR3 nucleotide sequence: TGTGCCAGCAGTTATTGGACAGGAGAGAATGAGCAGTTCTTC. Its protein is CASSYWTGENEQFF.

A remark on this clone: Other DNA sequences within the sample encode an identical CDR3. The rearrangement joins TRBV15 to TRBJ1-2; TRBD1 aligns across 10 bases. Germline CDR1 and CDR2: LNHNV and YYDKDF (reference sequence). The length of the CDR3 is 13 residues. The trim removed 4 bases at V and 5 bases at J, leaving 1 base unmatched. This chain's CDR3 is CATSTDRGYGYTF. CDR3 sequence (DNA): TGTGCCACCAGCACGGACAGGGGGTATGGCTACACCTTC.

There are a few counts of this clone. The rearrangement uses TRBV6-2 or TRBV6-3 and TRBJ2-5; 11 bases fit TRBD2. The CDR3 is 16 residues long. V dropped 2 bases and J dropped 5; count of bases not matched to a gene: 7. From germline, CDR1 is MNHEY and CDR2 SVGEGT. For the CDR3, the DNA is TGTGCCAGCAGTTACACTAGCGGGAGACGGTATGAGACCCAGTACTTC. Translated, it gives CASSYTSGRRYETQYF.

This clone came up a few times. This chain connects TRBV29-1 to TRBJ1-1, with D perhaps matching TRBD1 (6 bases). The CDR3 contains 15 residues. The V end lost 2 bases, the J end lost 2 bases, and 15 bases lay between the germline ends. Germline CDR1 and CDR2: SQVTM and ANQGSEA. CDR3 coding DNA: TGCAGCGTTGAACATAGTCGGACAGCAAACACTGAAGCTTTCTTT. Translating gives CSVEHSRTANTEAFF.

This clone qualifies as medium-sized. This chain uses TRBV4-1 with TRBJ2-7; D perhaps matches TRBD2 (6 bases). V shed 0 bases and J shed 3 bases, with 12 bases lying between them. This CDR3 is 15 amino acids long. Germline V gene data show CDR1 as MGHRA and CDR2 as YSYEKL. The CDR3 protein is CASSQDRVEGYEQYF. CDR3 bases: TGCGCCAGCAGCCAAGATCGGGTGGAGGGCTACGAGCAGTACTTC.

The chain has TRBV12-3 or TRBV12-4 and TRBJ1-5; D is uncertain. V was trimmed by 6 bases and J by 1 base, leaving 4 bases between them. CDR3 length: 12 residues. DNA for the CDR3: TGTGCCAGCAGCATGAGCAATCAGCCCCAGCATTTT. This translates into CASSMSNQPQHF.

The V call is TRBV11-3, the J call TRBJ1-2; D unclear. The V gene lost 4 bases and the J gene lost 7 bases, with 19 bases spanning the gap. Germline V gene data show CDR1 as SGHNT and CDR2 as YENEEA. This CDR3 is 15 amino acids long. Written as DNA, the CDR3 is TGTGCCAGCAGCTGGCGACGCACACGAGGTTGTGGCTACACCTTC. Its translation is CASSWRRTRGCGYTF.

The count of this clone is one. V is TRBV7-9 and J is TRBJ1-3; D unresolved. This CDR3 region has 13 residues. Germline V lookup: CDR1 SEHNR, CDR2 FQNEAQ (reference sequence). The ends were cut back, 1 base at V and 4 bases at J, with 5 bases in the middle. The CDR3 sequence is CASSLGGGNTIYF. The CDR3 coding sequence is TGTGCCAGCAGCTTAGGAGGGGGAAACACCATATATTTT.

The V gene is TRBV18, the J gene TRBJ2-7; D remains unclear. V was shortened by 3 bases and J by 7 bases, with 16 bases between the two germline ends. This CDR3 contains 14 residues. Germline CDR1 and CDR2: KGHSH and LQKENI. The CDR3 here is CASSPGSTKLEQYF. The CDR3 DNA reads TGTGCCAGCTCACCTGGCAGCACTAAACTAGAGCAGTACTTC.

The chain joins TRBV11-2 to TRBJ1-1; D unresolved. The CDR3 sequence is 13 residues long. V gave up 0 bases and J gave up 6 bases, with 8 bases separating them. The germline CDR1 and CDR2 sequences are SGHAT and FQNNGV. This chain's CDR3 is CASSLDLAAEAFF. CDR3 bases: TGTGCCAGCAGCTTAGATCTGGCAGCTGAAGCTTTCTTT.

The chain has TRBV24-1 and TRBJ1-2; D not resolved. Germline lookup yields CDR1 KGHDR and CDR2 SFDVKD. Trimming removed 5 bases at V and 5 bases at J, with 14 bases between. This CDR3 contains 14 residues. CDR3 coding DNA: TGTGCCACCAGTGGGGTCGCTGGAGGGTATGGCTACACCTTC. Protein: CATSGVAGGYGYTF.

This rearrangement joins TRBV24-1 to TRBJ2-3; 8 nucleotides match TRBD2. Per germline, CDR1 KGHDR and CDR2 SFDVKD. This CDR3 contains 16 residues. Unmatched junction bases numbered 2, after V lost 0 bases and J lost 1 base. In DNA, the CDR3 is TGTGCCACCAGTGATTTGACTAGCGGAGGCACAGATACGCAGTATTTT. Translating gives CATSDLTSGGTDTQYF.

This sequence joins TRBV30 and TRBJ1-2; 7 positions match TRBD1. Germline CDR1 is GTSNPN and CDR2 is SVGIG (reference sequence). Unmatched junction bases numbered 7, after V lost 1 base and J lost 8 bases. This CDR3 contains 13 residues. DNA of the CDR3: TGTGCCTGGAGTGGGGGCACAGGGGTGGGCTACACCTTC. Amino acids: CAWSGGTGVGYTF. The entire variable domain, with the rest obtained from reference TRBV30 and TRBJ1-2, is as follows: SQTIHQWPATLVQPVGSPLSLECTVEGTSNPNLYWYRQAAGRGLQLLFYSVGIGQISSEVPQNLSASRPQDRQFILSSKKLLLSDSGFYLCAWSGGTGVGYTFGSGTRLTVV.

The V and J genes are TRBV5-4 and TRBJ2-7; 14 positions match TRBD2. This CDR3 contains 15 residues. The germline CDR1 and CDR2 sequences are SGHNT and YYREEE (reference sequence). J was trimmed by 6 bases and V by 4 bases; bases with no gene match: 6. CDR3 coding DNA: TGTGCCAGCAGCGCTGGGACTAGCGGGAGCACCGAGCAGTACTTC. The encoded protein is CASSAGTSGSTEQYF.

The chain couples TRBV28 to TRBJ1-2; D gene unclear. The V gene's germline CDR1 is MDHEN and CDR2 SYDVKM. The V gene lost 4 bases and the J gene lost 2 bases, with 14 bases spanning the gap. This CDR3 has 15 residues. For the CDR3, the DNA is TGTGCCAGCAGTTCCGCGAGGAACCGGAACTATGGCTACACCTTC. Residues: CASSSARNRNYGYTF.

This chain links TRBV5-4 with TRBJ1-4; 7 bases fit TRBD1. This CDR3 is built from 14 residues. Trimming at V came to 0 bases and at J to 6 bases, leaving 2 bases not matched to a gene. CDR1 is SGHNT and CDR2 is YYREEE in the germline V gene (reference sequence). CDR3 sequence reads: CASSLGQGDEKLFF. The CDR3, as DNA: TGTGCCAGCAGCTTGGGACAGGGAGATGAAAAACTGTTTTTT.

The chain has TRBV10-2 and TRBJ1-2; 9 bases align to TRBD1. With 2 bases clipped from V and 0 bases from J, the junction kept 4 bases outside the gene matches. This CDR3 has 16 amino acids. Germline V gene lookup returns CDR1 WSHSY and CDR2 SAAADI. CDR3: CASSEGGQGANYGYTF. The CDR3 coding sequence is TGCGCCAGCAGTGAGGGGGGACAGGGCGCTAACTATGGCTACACCTTC.

This sequence joins TRBV5-8 and TRBJ1-1, with D perhaps TRBD1 (6 bases). This CDR3 is built from 14 residues. CDR1 SGHTS and CDR2 YDEGEE come from the germline V gene. Trimming stripped 3 bases from V and 4 bases from J, with 13 bases between. The CDR3 DNA is TGTGCCAGCAGCTGGGGGACAATCGGCACTGAAGCTTTCTTT. Translation gives CASSWGTIGTEAFF.

This chain connects TRBV9 to TRBJ1-4, with TRBD1 matching over 7 bases. The length of the CDR3 is 15 residues. The ends lost 2 bases at V and 3 bases at J; junction bases unmatched: 4. Germline values: CDR1 SGDLS, CDR2 YYNGEE. The CDR3: CASSVAGTANEKLFF. CDR3 DNA: TGTGCCAGCAGCGTGGCCGGGACAGCTAATGAAAAACTGTTTTTT.

This sequence joins TRBV19 and TRBJ2-7, with TRBD2 as a possible D gene (6 bases). The CDR3 length is 15 residues. CDR1 LNHDA and CDR2 SQIVND come from the germline V gene (reference sequence). V dropped 3 bases and J dropped 4 bases, with 16 bases sitting between them. The DNA of the CDR3 is TGTGCCAGTAGTATTAATTACGAGGGAGGATACGAGCAGTACTTC. Amino acids: CASSINYEGGYEQYF.

The rearrangement uses TRBV18 and TRBJ1-4; no clear D gene. CDR3 length: 15 amino acids. The germline V gene encodes CDR1 KGHSH and CDR2 LQKENI. V lost 1 base and J 6 bases, leaving 12 bases between the germline ends. CDR3 sequence (DNA): TGTGCCAGCTCACCACTAGCATCGGATTATGAAAAACTGTTTTTT. It codes for CASSPLASDYEKLFF.

This clone was seen once. The chain uses TRBV5-6 and TRBJ2-7; TRBD2 is a possible D gene (6 bases). The germline V gene has CDR1 SGHDT and CDR2 YYEEEE. Trimming took off 0 bases at V and 2 bases at J, with 12 bases between the two ends. The CDR3 runs 15 residues. The CDR3 DNA reads TGTGCCAGCAGCTTGGATTTTCGGGGGACCTACGAGCAGTACTTC. Its protein product is CASSLDFRGTYEQYF.